This TCR beta chain was sequenced for a study of CD8 T cells in ankylosing spondylitis. Overall study results and limits: CD8+ by phenotype, disease-linked clones were relatively rare in peripheral blood. For ankylosing spondylitis blood, a TCR beta motif of seven to nine highly homologous variants appeared characteristic. The clones that were linked to disease were reported to be significantly enriched in matched synovial fluid samples from ankylosing spondylitis patients. Before this, some motif variants had been reported in reactive arthritis synovial fluid and blood.

Notes on this clonotype: Antigen specificity is unknown.

The germline V gene has CDR1 MDHEN and CDR2 SYDVKM. The CDR3 is 15 residues long. Trimming pared 6 bases from V and 2 bases from J, leaving 17 bases between. Quantitative molecular-barcoded 5'-RACE generated the TCR beta libraries. Using its own MiXCR run on the 5' RACE reads, TCRdb lists one record per CDR3 protein. The sample lists roughly 670,000 distinct CDR3 sequences, 15% to 20% seen once, with under 20% in the top ten. This TCR derives from a male donor with ankylosing spondylitis. This chain links TRBV28 with TRBJ2-7; possible D gene TRBD2, 7 bases. Sequencing used blood, either unsorted or a sorted T cell fraction (not recorded which). CDR3 amino acids: CASSRKGGKTYEQYF. The DNA of the CDR3 is TGTGCCAGCAGCCGCAAGGGGGGGAAAACCTACGAGCAGTACTTC.